Below, 28 T cell receptor beta chains from the same sample are listed, as sequenced in a study of shared clonotypes between healthy human individuals. Libraries were prepared by immunoSEQ multiplex PCR; TCRdb keeps only in-frame clonotypes and omits some of them. Of 1,500,000 or so clones in the sample, roughly 97% were seen once. Sequenced input: naive CD4+ T cells sorted from blood. The subset here: CD45RA+ positively selected. These receptors all come from a man aged 30-40 years in good health.

The chain is built from TRBV19 and TRBJ2-7; D is perhaps TRBD1 or TRBD2 (6 bases each). This CDR3 region has 17 residues. The germline V and J ends were trimmed by 3 bases and 2 bases, with 20 bases remaining between them. Germline V gene sequence: CDR1 LNHDA, CDR2 SQIVND (reference sequence). The chain's CDR3 is CASSIVGRGRLPYEQYF. The CDR3 DNA reads TGTGCCAGTAGTATTGTAGGACGGGGGCGCCTACCCTACGAGCAGTACTTC. Combining the CDR3 with reference TRBV19 and TRBJ2-7 gives the whole variable domain DGGITQSPKYLFRKEGQNVTLSCEQNLNHDAMYWYRQDPGQGLRLIYYSQIVNDFQKGDIAEGYSVSREKKESFPLTVTSAQKNPTAFYLCASSIVGRGRLPYEQYFGPGTRLTVT.

The chain combines TRBV10-3 with TRBJ2-5; D may be TRBD2 (5 bases). The CDR3 totals 13 residues. The V and J ends lost 2 bases and 4 bases respectively, with 8 bases between them. CDR1 is ENHRY and CDR2 is SYGVKD in the germline V gene. CDR3 sequence (DNA): TGTGCCATCAGTGAGCCTGGGAGAGAGACCCAGTACTTC. This encodes CAISEPGRETQYF.

V and J are TRBV18 and TRBJ1-1; a possible D gene is TRBD1 (6 bases). Germline lookup yields CDR1 KGHSH and CDR2 LQKENI. The CDR3 length is 14 residues. V dropped 5 bases and J dropped 7 bases, with 17 bases sitting between them. The CDR3 sequence is CASSDQGSGFEAFF. The CDR3 nucleotides read TGTGCCAGCTCAGATCAGGGGAGTGGCTTTGAAGCTTTCTTT.

The chain is built from TRBV5-4 and TRBJ2-5; D remains ambiguous. With 4 bases removed from V and 5 bases from J, the gap between germline ends came to 9 bases. Germline V CDR1 and CDR2: SGHNT, YYREEE (reference sequence). The CDR3 has 12 amino acids. CDR3 nucleotides: TGTGCCAGCAGCCCGGCTGGGGAGACCCAGTACTTC. The encoded protein is CASSPAGETQYF.

The chain is built from TRBV27 and TRBJ2-7; 11 positions match TRBD2. Trimming cost V 5 bases and J 2 bases; bases outside gene matches: 5. Germline V gene data show CDR1 as MNHEY and CDR2 as SMNVEV (reference sequence). CDR3 length: 15 residues. Here the CDR3 DNA reads TGTGCCAGCAGTGCCTCGGGACTAGCGGCCTACGAGCAGTACTTC. Translated, it gives CASSASGLAAYEQYF.

The chain couples TRBV27 to TRBJ2-7; TRBD2 aligns across 10 bases. Per germline, CDR1 MNHEY and CDR2 SMNVEV (reference sequence). The junction had 9 bases not matched to a gene; V was cut back by 0 bases and J by 4 bases. The CDR3 sequence is 17 residues long. CDR3 DNA: TGTGCCAGCAGTTTATCGACTCCTAGCGGGAGTGGGTACGAGCAGTACTTC. Amino acids: CASSLSTPSGSGYEQYF.

This rearrangement joins TRBV18 to TRBJ2-2; D is uncertain. This CDR3 region has 15 residues. Trimming removed 3 bases at V and 5 bases at J, with 13 bases between. Germline V gives CDR1 KGHSH, CDR2 LQKENI. In DNA form, the CDR3 reads TGTGCCAGCTCACCCTTAACCGGGTGGACCGGGGAGCTGTTTTTT. This gives the protein CASSPLTGWTGELFF.

Concerning this clone: The same CDR3 arises from other DNA sequences in this sample as well. V gene TRBV6-1 combines with J gene TRBJ2-5; D might be TRBD1 (6 bases). This CDR3 has 11 residues. The V gene lost 6 bases and the J gene lost 4 bases, with 6 bases spanning the gap. The germline CDR1 and CDR2 sequences are MNHNS and SASEGT. CDR3 in DNA: TGTGCCAGCAGAGGGGGAGAGACCCAGTACTTC. This encodes CASRGGETQYF.

This chain links TRBV5-1 with TRBJ2-6; D not certain. The V end lost 4 bases, the J end lost 0 bases, and 5 bases lay between the germline ends. Germline V gene sequence: CDR1 SGHRS, CDR2 YFSETQ. The CDR3 covers 14 residues. CDR3 nucleotide sequence: TGCGCCAGCAGCGTCGACTCTGGGGCCAACGTCCTGACTTTC. This gives the protein CASSVDSGANVLTF.

The V gene is TRBV9, the J gene TRBJ2-7; D may be TRBD2 (5 bases). The CDR3 length is 12 residues. The V end was cut by 1 base, the J end by 6 bases, with 8 bases between. Germline CDR1 is SGDLS and CDR2 is YYNGEE. Here the CDR3 DNA reads TGTGCCAGCAGCGTACTCGGAGGCGAGCAGTACTTC. This codes for CASSVLGGEQYF.

The chain joins TRBV11-2 to TRBJ2-7; D possibly corresponds to TRBD2 (5 bases). The CDR3 is 17 amino acids. The germline V gene encodes CDR1 SGHAT and CDR2 FQNNGV. Deletions cut 5 bases from V and 1 base from J, with 21 bases between. The CDR3 region is CASSLRSVRGNSYEQYF. The CDR3, as DNA: TGTGCCAGCAGCCTTAGGTCGGTCAGAGGGAATTCCTACGAGCAGTACTTC.

In its sample, this clone was seen once. The rearrangement links TRBV27 to TRBJ1-1; D is undetermined. Trimming removed 6 bases from V and 0 bases from J, with 14 bases in between. There are 15 residues in the CDR3. Germline CDR1 and CDR2: MNHEY and SMNVEV (reference sequence). The CDR3 loop is CASRAGSVMNTEAFF. CDR3 nucleotides: TGTGCCAGCAGGGCGGGTAGCGTGATGAACACTGAAGCTTTCTTT.

The chain carries TRBV2 and TRBJ2-1, with 7 bases matching TRBD2. The V and J ends lost 8 bases and 9 bases, in that order; junction bases with no gene match: 13. Germline V gene data show CDR1 as SNHLY and CDR2 as FYNNEI. The CDR3 contains 14 residues. DNA for the CDR3: TGTGCCAGCGCTATATGGGGCCGCGGGGGTGAGCAGTTCTTC. Translating gives CASAIWGRGGEQFF. The full variable domain, with the rest looked up from reference TRBV2 and TRBJ2-1, is EPEVTQTPSHQVTQMGQEVILRCVPISNHLYFYWYRQILGQKVEFLVSFYNNEISEKSEIFDDQFSVERPDGSNFTLKIRSTKLEDSAMYFCASAIWGRGGEQFFGPGTRLTVL.

The chain is built from TRBV25-1 and TRBJ1-1, with 8 bases matching TRBD1. This CDR3 has 15 residues. Trimming cost V 4 bases and J 1 base; bases outside gene matches: 5. From germline, CDR1 is MGHDK and CDR2 SYGVNS. The CDR3 spells CASSGRTGWNTEAFF. The DNA of the CDR3 is TGTGCCAGCAGTGGCAGGACAGGGTGGAACACTGAAGCTTTCTTT.

The V call is TRBV18, the J call TRBJ1-2; D uncertain. Looked up from germline, CDR1 is KGHSH and CDR2 is LQKENI. This CDR3 contains 13 residues. With 5 bases removed from V and 0 bases from J, the gap between germline ends came to 7 bases. CDR3 sequence: CASSKAANYGYTF. The CDR3, as DNA: TGTGCCAGCTCAAAGGCAGCTAACTATGGCTACACCTTC.

The chain recombines TRBV29-1 with TRBJ2-3; 11 nucleotides match TRBD2. The V and J ends lost 4 bases and 2 bases, in that order; junction bases with no gene match: 5. The CDR3 is made up of 15 amino acids. In germline, CDR1 is SQVTM, CDR2 ANQGSEA. The CDR3 nucleotides read TGCAGCGTTGGGACTAGCGGGCGAAACACAGATACGCAGTATTTT. This gives the protein CSVGTSGRNTDTQYF.

This clone appeared once. The identical CDR3 is also encoded by other nucleotide sequences in the sample. The CDR3 bases are TGTGCCAGCAGTTCGGACAGGGGGAACACTGAAGCTTTCTTT. Protein product: CASSSDRGNTEAFF. This chain joins TRBV27 and TRBJ1-1, with 9 bases matching TRBD1. V lost 4 bases to trimming and J lost 1 base; unmatched junction nucleotides: 1. This CDR3 spans 14 amino acids. The germline V gene encodes CDR1 MNHEY and CDR2 SMNVEV (reference sequence).

This clone was detected only once. This chain connects TRBV10-3 to TRBJ1-1; no firm D call. CDR1 is ENHRY, CDR2 SYGVKD, per germline. The V and J ends lost 6 bases and 3 bases respectively, with 11 bases between them. CDR3 length: 13 residues. CDR3 bases: TGTGCCATCAGCCCCACGGGAGACACTGAAGCTTTCTTT. Its protein product is CAISPTGDTEAFF.

The chain joins TRBV2 to TRBJ1-5, with D hard to call. Germline V gene data show CDR1 as SNHLY and CDR2 as FYNNEI. Deletions cut 3 bases from V and 7 bases from J, with 10 bases between. The CDR3 contains 13 residues. This CDR3 is CASSDRGLQPQHF. DNA of the CDR3: TGTGCCAGCAGTGATAGAGGCCTACAGCCCCAGCATTTT.

This clone was seen a single time. CDR3 DNA: TGCAGCGGGGGTCAAGGCTGGGCCCAGTACTTC. It encodes CSGGQGWAQYF. The chain uses TRBV29-1 and TRBJ2-5; D uncertain. Trimming pared 7 bases from V and 9 bases from J, leaving 15 bases between. There are 11 residues in the CDR3. Per germline, CDR1 SQVTM and CDR2 ANQGSEA.

The rearrangement links TRBV2 to TRBJ1-5; 8 bases match TRBD1. V shed 6 bases and J 7 bases; nucleotides not matched to a gene: 8. Per the germline V gene, CDR1 is SNHLY and CDR2 is FYNNEI. CDR3 length: 14 residues. Written as DNA, the CDR3 is TGTGCCAGCAGCCAACAGGGGGTTAGACAGCCCCAGCATTTT. Its protein is CASSQQGVRQPQHF. Together with reference TRBV2 and TRBJ1-5, the CDR3 gives the full variable domain: EPEVTQTPSHQVTQMGQEVILRCVPISNHLYFYWYRQILGQKVEFLVSFYNNEISEKSEIFDDQFSVERPDGSNFTLKIRSTKLEDSAMYFCASSQQGVRQPQHFGDGTRLSIL.

The CDR3, as DNA: TGTGCCAGCAGCCCGAGCGGGACAGGGAGTTGTACCGGCTACGAGCAGTACTTC. Encoded protein: CASSPSGTGSCTGYEQYF. The chain carries TRBV5-7 and TRBJ2-7; 9 positions match TRBD1. TRBV5-7 is assigned to the ORF class and has an uncertain function. The V segment lost 4 bases and the J segment 3 bases; nucleotides outside the gene matches: 17. CDR3 length equals 18 residues.

The rearrangement joins TRBV2 to TRBJ1-5, with D hard to call. Germline CDR1 reads SNHLY; CDR2 reads FYNNEI. Deletions cut 2 bases from V and 3 bases from J, with 14 bases between. The length of the CDR3 is 16 residues. CDR3 in amino acids: CASSEIWGWDNQPQHF. CDR3 DNA: TGTGCCAGCAGTGAAATTTGGGGTTGGGACAATCAGCCCCAGCATTTT.

The CDR3 coding sequence is TGTGCCAGCTCATCCGGACAGGGAGTCACTGAAGCTTTCTTT. It is translated as CASSSGQGVTEAFF. The genes are TRBV18 and TRBJ1-1; 8 nucleotides align to TRBD1. There are 14 residues in the CDR3. Per germline, CDR1 KGHSH and CDR2 LQKENI. Losses at the gene ends were 5 bases for V and 4 bases for J; bases not matched to a gene: 6.

The rearrangement joins TRBV23-1 to TRBJ2-5; 10 bases fit TRBD2. TRBV23-1 is placed among ORFs of uncertain function. Unmatched junction bases numbered 8, after V lost 11 bases and J lost 2 bases. The CDR3 length is 14 residues. CDR3 sequence: CAQGLADSQETQYF. CDR3 bases: TGCGCCCAAGGACTAGCGGACTCACAAGAGACCCAGTACTTC.

About this clone: An end of the junction differs from the germline gene, which may be a read error. The chain couples TRBV5-1 to TRBJ2-7; 14 positions match TRBD2. Per the germline V gene, CDR1 is SGHRS and CDR2 is YFSETQ. The CDR3 is 17 amino acids. The CDR3 DNA is TGCGCCAGCAGTTTGGGGGGGACTAGCGGGAGTTTAGGCGAGCAGTACTTC. This sequence encodes CASSLGGTSGSLGEQYF. Full variable domain (missing parts from reference TRBV5-1 and TRBJ2-7): KAGVTQTPRYLIKTRGQQVTLSCSPISGHRSVSWYQQTPGQGLQFLFEYFSETQRNKGNFPGRFSGRQFSNSRSEMNVSTLELGDSALYLCASSLGGTSGSLGEQYFGPGTRLTVT.

The V call is TRBV5-1, the J call TRBJ2-7; 16 positions agree with TRBD2. Trimming took 0 bases from V and 4 from J; bases not matched to a gene: 7. Germline CDR1 reads SGHRS; CDR2 reads YFSETQ. The CDR3 totals 18 residues. The CDR3 DNA reads as TGCGCCAGCAGCTTGGTGGGACTAGCGGGAGGGCCTGCTTACGAGCAGTACTTC. Protein product: CASSLVGLAGGPAYEQYF.

The chain links TRBV9 to TRBJ1-2; D possibly corresponds to TRBD1 (6 bases). CDR3 length: 12 amino acids. The germline V gene has CDR1 SGDLS and CDR2 YYNGEE. V was clipped by 7 bases and J by 2 bases, with 9 bases between them. CDR3 sequence: CASQRGNYGYTF. In DNA form, the CDR3 reads TGTGCCAGCCAAAGGGGGAACTATGGCTACACCTTC.